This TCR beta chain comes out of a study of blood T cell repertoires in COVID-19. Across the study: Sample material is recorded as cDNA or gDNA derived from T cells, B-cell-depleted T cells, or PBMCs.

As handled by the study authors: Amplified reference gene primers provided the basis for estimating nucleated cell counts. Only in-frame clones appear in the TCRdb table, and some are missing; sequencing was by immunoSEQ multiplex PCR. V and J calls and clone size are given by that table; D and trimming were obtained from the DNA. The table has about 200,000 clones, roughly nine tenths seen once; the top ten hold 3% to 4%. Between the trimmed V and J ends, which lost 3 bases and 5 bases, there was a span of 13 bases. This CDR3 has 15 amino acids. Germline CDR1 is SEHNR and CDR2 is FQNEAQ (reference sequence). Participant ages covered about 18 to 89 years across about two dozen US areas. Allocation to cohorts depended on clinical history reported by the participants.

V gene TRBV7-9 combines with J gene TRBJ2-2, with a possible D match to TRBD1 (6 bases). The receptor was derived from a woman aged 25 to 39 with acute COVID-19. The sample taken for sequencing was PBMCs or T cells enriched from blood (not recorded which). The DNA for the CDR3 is TGTGCCAGCAGCTTCAGACAGGTTGGGACCGGGGAGCTGTTTTTT. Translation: CASSFRQVGTGELFF.